Detailed here is one T cell receptor beta chain. What it binds is unknown. The CDR3 has 12 amino acids. CDR1 is SQVTM, CDR2 ANQGSEA, per germline. Clones were read by immunoSEQ multiplex PCR, and TCRdb kept only the in-frame ones, dropping some. This table holds some 80,000 clones, about 88% found once. The sample originates from a study of OX40 agonist ivuxolimab in advanced cancers. Background on the study: Ivuxolimab is a fully human IgG2 antibody that activates OX40 (CD134). Dose-escalation subjects each had hepatocellular carcinoma, melanoma, renal cell or head and neck cancer. Regarding the study as a whole: Fewer expanded clones were found on average in CD4+ than in CD8+ T cells. Normalized T-cell clonal expansion was also low in a subset of nonresponders.

J is TRBJ2-5 and V is TRBV29-1, with 7 bases aligning to TRBD2. This material consisted of CD4+ or CD8+ T cells sorted from blood, taken in a trial of the OX40 agonist ivuxolimab. The clonotype comes from an adult with an advanced solid tumor such as melanoma, head and neck, liver or kidney cancer. The CDR3 DNA reads as TGCAGGGGGGGGGAGCCCGGCGAGACCCAGTACTTC. It yields the protein CRGGEPGETQYF.